The source of this T cell receptor (beta chain) is a study of blood T cells in healthy people across ages. This CDR3 region has 11 residues. Germline values: CDR1 MNHEY, CDR2 SVGAGI. The V end lost 2 bases, the J end lost 10 bases, and 8 bases lay between the germline ends. Using a J-beta primer mix together with a sample-barcoded 5' primer, a second PCR was run for roughly 6 to 12 cycles. TCRdb ran MiXCR on the 5' RACE reads and lists one entry per CDR3 protein. The sample contains hundreds of thousands of distinct CDR3 sequences, 40% to 50% of which appear only once. Overall study results and limits: The study found more naive CD4+ cells and higher diversity in long-lived than aged donors.

Points on this clonotype: As yet, its antigen is unknown.

V usage is TRBV6-5 and J usage is TRBJ1-2, with D perhaps matching TRBD1 (5 bases). The receptor's source is a man in his 60s in good health. Sequencing input: blood. CDR3 amino acids: CASSYEGLYTF. The CDR3 DNA is TGTGCCAGCAGTTACGAGGGACTCTACACCTTC.